These T cell receptor beta chains were read from a single sample in a study of blood T cell repertoires in COVID-19. Sequencing was performed with immunoSEQ multiplex PCR; in TCRdb, only in-frame clones are kept and a portion is missing. The profile shows some 270,000 clones, approximately 85% of them singletons. Sequences were obtained from peripheral blood. These receptors all come from a human donor with COVID-19, enrolled during active disease. The donor label of this sample is uncertain. Each CDR3 is given without its conserved first and last residue.

V gene | CDR3 protein
TRBV6-6 | ASSYPSRDGGVKLF
TRBV28 | ASSLHQRQDSYGYT
TRBV6-4 | ASSEVHRGIQY
TRBV20-1 | SASAGYGYT
TRBV5-5 | ASRDRGQNSEAF
TRBV29-1 | SVRNTPDQPQH
TRBV7-3 | ASSLTEDTEAF
TRBV10-3 | AISDGGASYEQY
TRBV11-3 | ASTRGVTGELF
TRBV7-9 | ASSLVQGAYNEQF
TRBV10-3 | AISESGKGANEKLF
TRBV5-1 | ASSGTESYNSPLH
TRBV27 | ASSLGRGNQPQH
TRBV28 | ASSLPGARYGYT
TRBV11-3 | ASSLVGAPATQY
TRBV12-5 | ASGLPGLAPNEQF
TRBV3-1/TRBV3-2 | ASSSNAGVVTDTQY
TRBV5-1 | ASREQGAAGNTEAF
TRBV19 | ASSIGGTWGRRNTEAF
TRBV5-1 | ASSLMVGNEQF
TRBV29-1 | SVEGQGLDYEQY